One sample yielded the 14 T cell receptor beta chains listed below, sequenced in a study of T cell responses to AZD1222 COVID-19 vaccine. Sequenced by immunoSEQ multiplex PCR; TCRdb stores in-frame clones only, minus some. The profile shows 130,000 or so clones, 84% of them singletons. The material was peripheral blood, obtained 28 days after the second AZD1222 dose. Receptor source: an adult who received the AZD1222 COVID-19 vaccine.

DNA of the CDR3: TGTGCCAGCACCATCGGACAGCCGAATTCACCCCTCCACTTT. As protein: CASTIGQPNSPLHF. This sequence joins TRBV28 and TRBJ1-6; D possibly corresponds to TRBD1 (6 bases). The V end was cut by 7 bases, the J end by 7 bases, with 14 bases between. Germline CDR1 and CDR2: MDHEN and SYDVKM. The CDR3 runs to 14 residues.

The chain employs TRBV18 and TRBJ1-5, with D possibly being TRBD1 (6 bases). Trimming stripped 2 bases from V and 2 bases from J, with 16 bases between. The CDR3 is 17 residues long. Germline V gene data show CDR1 as KGHSH and CDR2 as LQKENI. The chain's CDR3 is CASSPTPPAGGNQPQHF. The CDR3 DNA reads TGTGCCAGCTCACCAACCCCCCCGGCAGGGGGCAATCAGCCCCAGCATTTT.

CDR3 residues: CASSWDTRGKLFF. The CDR3 DNA is TGTGCCAGCAGTTGGGACACTCGGGGAAAACTGTTTTTT. V gene TRBV12-3 or TRBV12-4 combines with J gene TRBJ1-4, with D maybe TRBD1 (6 bases). The V end lost 4 bases, the J end lost 10 bases, and 13 bases lay between the germline ends. The CDR3 has 13 amino acids.

The chain carries TRBV5-1 and TRBJ1-1; D is possibly TRBD1 (5 bases). Trimming removed 0 bases from V and 7 bases from J, with 10 bases in between. The CDR3 loop spans 13 amino acids. Germline V gene sequence: CDR1 SGHRS, CDR2 YFSETQ. In DNA form, the CDR3 reads TGCGCCAGCAGCTTGGCAGGGTTAAGTGAAGCTTTCTTT. Its translation is CASSLAGLSEAFF.

The chain employs TRBV2 and TRBJ2-2; TRBD1 matches at 7 bases. The germline gives CDR1 SNHLY, CDR2 FYNNEI. CDR3 length: 14 amino acids. The V and J ends lost 5 bases and 3 bases, in that order; junction bases with no gene match: 3. The chain's CDR3 is CASSRQGHTGELFF. The CDR3 nucleotides read TGTGCCAGCAGTCGACAGGGCCACACCGGGGAGCTGTTTTTT.

This chain uses TRBV7-9 with TRBJ2-3; 9 bases align to TRBD1. This CDR3 region has 14 residues. J gave up 4 bases and V 2 bases, and 1 base lay outside the gene matches. Germline CDR1 and CDR2: SEHNR and FQNEAQ (reference sequence). DNA for the CDR3: TGTGCCAGCAGCTTACGACAGGGGGCAGATACGCAGTATTTT. Its protein is CASSLRQGADTQYF.

The chain carries TRBV19 and TRBJ2-5, with D possibly matching TRBD2 (5 bases). The V end lost 3 bases, the J end lost 5 bases, and 16 bases lay between the germline ends. Looked up from germline, CDR1 is LNHDA and CDR2 is SQIVND (reference sequence). This CDR3 is 15 amino acids long. The DNA for the CDR3 is TGTGCCAGTAGTATCGAGGGCAGGTCCCGTGAGACCCAGTACTTC. Protein: CASSIEGRSRETQYF.

The chain links TRBV7-3 to TRBJ1-2, with D possibly being TRBD1 (5 bases). The CDR3 is 14 residues long. Trimming removed 5 bases at V and 13 bases at J, with 23 bases between. Germline CDR1 reads SGHTA; CDR2 reads FQGTGA. The DNA of the CDR3 is TGTGCCAGCAGCCCCGGTGGGGCACTCAGGGACCCCACCTTC. This translates into CASSPGGALRDPTF. The full variable domain, with the rest looked up from reference TRBV7-3 and TRBJ1-2, is GAGVSQTPSNKVTEKGKYVELRCDPISGHTALYWYRQSLGQGPEFLIYFQGTGAADDSGLPNDRFFAVRPEGSVSTLKIQRTERGDSAVYLCASSPGGALRDPTFGSGTRLTVV.

The gene calls are TRBV28 and TRBJ1-2; D perhaps matches TRBD1 (5 bases). The germline gives CDR1 MDHEN, CDR2 SYDVKM. The germline V and J ends were trimmed by 3 bases and 8 bases, with 25 bases remaining between them. The CDR3 contains 17 residues. The CDR3 DNA follows: TGTGCCAGCAGTTTGGCCCCAGGGAGGGTGAAGACGAGCGGCTACACCTTC. Amino acid sequence: CASSLAPGRVKTSGYTF.

This sequence joins TRBV2 and TRBJ1-1, with a weak D call TRBD1 (5 bases). The V and J ends lost 5 bases and 1 base respectively, with 8 bases between them. The CDR3 extends over 13 amino acids. Germline CDR1 and CDR2: SNHLY and FYNNEI. The CDR3 DNA is TGTGCCAGCAGTTCTCAGGGGAACACTGAAGCTTTCTTT. This codes for CASSSQGNTEAFF.

The chain has TRBV19 and TRBJ1-2; TRBD1 is a possible D gene (6 bases). The germline V and J ends were trimmed by 0 bases and 2 bases, with 22 bases remaining between them. This CDR3 has 19 amino acids. CDR1 is LNHDA, CDR2 SQIVND, per germline (reference sequence). The CDR3 sequence: CASSIDPPGISRGNYGYTF. The CDR3 DNA sequence: TGTGCCAGTAGTATAGACCCGCCAGGTATCTCGAGGGGGAACTATGGCTACACCTTC. Supplemented by reference TRBV19 and TRBJ1-2, the full variable domain reads DGGITQSPKYLFRKEGQNVTLSCEQNLNHDAMYWYRQDPGQGLRLIYYSQIVNDFQKGDIAEGYSVSREKKESFPLTVTSAQKNPTAFYLCASSIDPPGISRGNYGYTFGSGTRLTVV.

The chain has TRBV7-9 and TRBJ1-1; no clear D gene. The ends were cut back, 10 bases at V and 1 base at J, with 13 bases in the middle. Per germline, CDR1 SEHNR and CDR2 FQNEAQ (reference sequence). The CDR3 covers 13 residues. CDR3 bases: TGTGCCACCACGAAAGGGTGGAACACTGAAGCTTTCTTT. Encoded protein: CATTKGWNTEAFF.

The J gene is TRBJ1-1, the V gene TRBV3-1 (or the pseudogene TRBV3-2); TRBD1 aligns across 9 bases. The trim removed 2 bases at V and 8 bases at J, leaving 6 bases unmatched. Looked up from germline, CDR1 is LGHDT and CDR2 is YNNKEL (reference sequence). CDR3 length: 14 amino acids. CDR3 in amino acids: CASSQPDRGAEAFF. Here the CDR3 DNA reads TGTGCCAGCAGCCAACCGGACAGGGGAGCCGAAGCTTTCTTT.

The chain uses TRBV7-6 and TRBJ2-5; D is uncertain. The CDR3 has 12 amino acids. V was cut by 5 bases and J by 4 bases, with 8 bases left in between. CDR1 is SGHVS and CDR2 is FNYEAQ in the germline V gene. CDR3 sequence: CASSRPGETQYF. The CDR3 DNA reads as TGTGCCAGCAGCCGGCCGGGAGAGACCCAGTACTTC.